The 17 T cell receptor beta chains in this list originate from one sample, sequenced in a study of cytomegalovirus exposure and HLA in healthy donors. Generated by immunoSEQ multiplex PCR, the TCRdb table keeps only in-frame clones and is missing some. This repertoire shows 120,000 to 150,000 clones, 80% to 90% found once; its top ten account for around 1.4%. Material for sequencing was PBMCs. These receptors were obtained from a woman aged 30 to 39 in good health and CMV-seronegative.

This chain uses TRBV5-1 with TRBJ2-5; TRBD2 is a possible D gene (6 bases). The CDR3 runs to 14 residues. V shed 1 base and J shed 2 bases, with 9 bases lying between them. The germline V gene encodes CDR1 SGHRS and CDR2 YFSETQ. CDR3 in DNA: TGCGCCAGCAGCTTGAATCGGGGGCAAGAGACCCAGTACTTC. This codes for CASSLNRGQETQYF. Combining the CDR3 with reference TRBV5-1 and TRBJ2-5 gives the whole variable domain KAGVTQTPRYLIKTRGQQVTLSCSPISGHRSVSWYQQTPGQGLQFLFEYFSETQRNKGNFPGRFSGRQFSNSRSEMNVSTLELGDSALYLCASSLNRGQETQYFGPGTRLLVL.

V usage is TRBV4-1 and J usage is TRBJ2-7; 7 nucleotides agree with TRBD2. Trimming at V came to 2 bases and at J to 5 bases, leaving 6 bases not matched to a gene. CDR3 size: 14 residues. Germline CDR1 and CDR2: MGHRA and YSYEKL. The CDR3 sequence is CASSQSGLVDEQYF. In nucleotides, the CDR3 is TGCGCCAGCAGCCAATCTGGACTAGTCGACGAGCAGTACTTC.

This clone has only one observation. The CDR3 bases are TGTGCCAGCAGCATCGGACAGGGGGCAGCCAAAAACATTCAGTACTTC. Translating gives CASSIGQGAAKNIQYF. The chain recombines TRBV5-4 with TRBJ2-4, with TRBD1 matching over 11 bases. Germline CDR1 is SGHNT and CDR2 is YYREEE (reference sequence). The J segment lost 0 bases and the V segment lost 4 bases, leaving 3 bases of the junction unmatched. This CDR3 is built from 16 residues.

The chain joins TRBV5-1 to TRBJ2-7; 8 nucleotides agree with TRBD1. V lost 5 bases, J lost 1 base, and 17 bases stayed unmatched. This CDR3 comprises 18 residues. Germline loops: CDR1 SGHRS, CDR2 YFSETQ. CDR3 DNA: TGCGCCAGCAGTTACGGCAGGGGGCCCCCATTTCAATCCTACGAGCAGTACTTC. Its protein product is CASSYGRGPPFQSYEQYF. Using reference TRBV5-1 and TRBJ2-7 for the parts outside the CDR3, the full variable domain is KAGVTQTPRYLIKTRGQQVTLSCSPISGHRSVSWYQQTPGQGLQFLFEYFSETQRNKGNFPGRFSGRQFSNSRSEMNVSTLELGDSALYLCASSYGRGPPFQSYEQYFGPGTRLTVT.

This clone came up once. The chain carries TRBV7-9 and TRBJ2-2; D perhaps matches TRBD2 (5 bases). This CDR3 contains 16 residues. Trimming pared 5 bases from V and 4 bases from J, leaving 17 bases between. Germline loops: CDR1 SEHNR, CDR2 FQNEAQ (reference sequence). The CDR3 sequence is CASSLTGGGGTGELFF. DNA of the CDR3: TGTGCCAGCAGCCTGACTGGAGGAGGAGGCACCGGGGAGCTGTTTTTT.

Only one count was recorded for this clone. This sequence joins TRBV10-2 and TRBJ2-2; TRBD1 matches at 7 bases. V gave up 2 bases and J gave up 3 bases; unmatched junction bases: 3. CDR3 length equals 15 residues. Germline values: CDR1 WSHSY, CDR2 SAAADI. This CDR3 reads CASSENQGDTGELFF. The CDR3 DNA follows: TGCGCCAGCAGTGAGAACCAGGGGGACACCGGGGAGCTGTTTTTT.

J is TRBJ1-2 and V is TRBV7-9, with a weak D call TRBD1 (6 bases). Per the germline V gene, CDR1 is SEHNR and CDR2 is FQNEAQ (reference sequence). The CDR3 spans 15 residues. V was pared by 7 bases and J by 8 bases, with 23 bases between. CDR3 in amino acids: CASTLKQGWEEGYTF. Here the CDR3 DNA reads TGTGCCAGCACCTTGAAACAGGGCTGGGAAGAGGGCTACACCTTC.

The gene calls are TRBV10-2 and TRBJ1-1, with 10 bases aligning to TRBD1. Germline-derived CDR1 and CDR2 are WSHSY and SAAADI. The CDR3 totals 15 residues. The V gene end was trimmed by 4 bases and the J gene end by 4 bases; junction bases not matched to a gene: 6. This chain's CDR3 is CASSGTGGVGTEAFF. The CDR3 coding sequence is TGCGCCAGCAGTGGGACAGGGGGTGTCGGCACTGAAGCTTTCTTT.

The V call is TRBV19, the J call TRBJ1-6; no firm D call. Germline values: CDR1 LNHDA, CDR2 SQIVND (reference sequence). CDR3 size: 12 residues. V dropped 3 bases and J dropped 7 bases, with 4 bases sitting between them. DNA for the CDR3: TGTGCCAGTAGTATCGGGAATTCACCCCTCCACTTT. Protein sequence: CASSIGNSPLHF.

This sequence joins TRBV5-6 and TRBJ2-2; the match to TRBD1 covers 10 bases. This CDR3 has 17 residues. The trim removed 6 bases at V and 6 bases at J, leaving 14 bases unmatched. CDR1 is SGHDT and CDR2 is YYEEEE in the germline V gene. This CDR3 reads CASIPRQGALISGELFF. The DNA of the CDR3 is TGTGCCAGCATCCCTCGACAGGGGGCGCTGATATCCGGGGAGCTGTTTTTT.

This sequence joins TRBV7-9 and TRBJ2-7, with D tentatively TRBD2 (6 bases). Trimming removed 3 bases from V and 4 bases from J, with 13 bases in between. In germline, CDR1 is SEHNR, CDR2 FQNEAQ (reference sequence). The CDR3 is made up of 14 amino acids. The CDR3 spells CASSLGGPLYEQYF. CDR3 nucleotide sequence: TGTGCCAGCAGCTTGGGAGGACCTCTGTACGAGCAGTACTTC.

This chain uses TRBV6-1 with TRBJ2-7, with 7 bases aligning to TRBD1. V dropped 7 bases and J dropped 4; count of bases not matched to a gene: 10. Looked up from germline, CDR1 is MNHNS and CDR2 is SASEGT. This CDR3 has 14 residues. The CDR3 DNA reads as TGTGCCAGCAAGTTCGACAGGGTAGGTTACGAGCAGTACTTC. Translated, it gives CASKFDRVGYEQYF.

The CDR3 loop reads CASSYNRDSASPLHF. The CDR3 bases are TGTGCCAGCAGTTACAACCGGGACAGTGCGTCACCCCTCCACTTT. The chain uses TRBV6-6 and TRBJ1-6; TRBD1 agrees at 7 bases. After removal of 2 bases from V and 10 bases from J, the junction contained 8 bases not matched to a gene. The CDR3 consists of 15 residues. Germline lookup yields CDR1 MNHNY and CDR2 SVGAGI (reference sequence).

The V and J genes are TRBV5-4 and TRBJ2-5; TRBD1 aligns across 10 bases. The CDR3 length is 15 residues. The ends lost 2 bases at V and 5 bases at J; junction bases unmatched: 6. Germline CDR1 reads SGHNT; CDR2 reads YYREEE (reference sequence). The CDR3 is CASSLGTGVPETQYF. DNA for the CDR3: TGTGCCAGCAGCTTAGGGACAGGGGTTCCGGAGACCCAGTACTTC.

The table lists this clone with a few counts. V gene TRBV7-3 combines with J gene TRBJ1-3; 9 bases agree with TRBD1. CDR3 length: 16 amino acids. Germline V lookup: CDR1 SGHTA, CDR2 FQGTGA. With V trimmed by 8 bases and J by 0 bases, 8 bases remained unmatched. The CDR3 is CASGVTGGNSGNTIYF. The CDR3 DNA is TGTGCCAGCGGCGTTACAGGGGGCAACTCTGGAAACACCATATATTTT.

The DNA of the CDR3 is TGTGCCAGCAGTAAACGACTAGCGGAAGAGACCCAGTACTTC. Translating gives CASSKRLAEETQYF. V and J are TRBV2 and TRBJ2-5, with 9 bases lining up with TRBD2. The germline gives CDR1 SNHLY, CDR2 FYNNEI. The CDR3 extends over 14 amino acids. V trimming: 5 bases; J trimming: 3 bases; junction bases outside the gene matches: 4. The entire variable domain, with the rest obtained from reference TRBV2 and TRBJ2-5, is as follows: EPEVTQTPSHQVTQMGQEVILRCVPISNHLYFYWYRQILGQKVEFLVSFYNNEISEKSEIFDDQFSVERPDGSNFTLKIRSTKLEDSAMYFCASSKRLAEETQYFGPGTRLLVL.

V gene TRBV5-1 combines with J gene TRBJ2-2; the D gene is possibly TRBD1 (5 bases). Trimming left V 0 bases short and J 2 bases short, with 8 bases between. Germline lookup yields CDR1 SGHRS and CDR2 YFSETQ. CDR3 length: 15 amino acids. In DNA, the CDR3 is TGCGCCAGCAGCTTGGGGGGCCAAAACACCGGGGAGCTGTTTTTT. As protein: CASSLGGQNTGELFF.